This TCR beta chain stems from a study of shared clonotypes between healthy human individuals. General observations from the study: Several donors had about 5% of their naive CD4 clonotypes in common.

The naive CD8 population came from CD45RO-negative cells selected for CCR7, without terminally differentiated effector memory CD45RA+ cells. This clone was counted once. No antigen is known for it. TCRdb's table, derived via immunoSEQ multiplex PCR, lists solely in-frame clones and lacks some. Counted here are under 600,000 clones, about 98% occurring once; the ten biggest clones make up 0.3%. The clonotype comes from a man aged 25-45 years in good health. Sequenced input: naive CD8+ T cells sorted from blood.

In nucleotides, the CDR3 is TGTGCCAGCAGCTCGACGGGATGGGTTCAAGATACGCAGTATTTT. Protein: CASSSTGWVQDTQYF. The V and J genes are TRBV7-8 and TRBJ2-3; tentatively, D is TRBD2 (5 bases). The CDR3 runs to 15 residues. Germline-derived CDR1 and CDR2 are SGHVS and FQNEAQ. V was shortened by 4 bases and J by 5 bases, with 16 bases between the two germline ends. The full variable domain, in which reference TRBV7-8 and TRBJ2-3 provide the parts outside the CDR3, is GAGVSQSPRYKVAKRGQDVALRCDPISGHVSLFWYQQALGQGPEFLTYFQNEAQLDKSGLPSDRFFAERPEGSVSTLKIQRTQQEDSAVYLCASSSTGWVQDTQYFGPGTRLTVL.